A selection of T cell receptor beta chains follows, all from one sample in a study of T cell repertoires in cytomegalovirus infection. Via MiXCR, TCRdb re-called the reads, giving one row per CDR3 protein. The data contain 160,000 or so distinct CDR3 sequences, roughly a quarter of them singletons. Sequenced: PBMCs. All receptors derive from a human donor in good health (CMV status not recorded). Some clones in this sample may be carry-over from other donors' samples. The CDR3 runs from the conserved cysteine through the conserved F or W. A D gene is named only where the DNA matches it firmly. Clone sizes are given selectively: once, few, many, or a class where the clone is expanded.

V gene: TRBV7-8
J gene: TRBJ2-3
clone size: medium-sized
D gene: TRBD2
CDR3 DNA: TGTGCCAGCAGCCCGGGGGGGCCCACAGATACGCAGTATTTT
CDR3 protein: CASSPGGPTDTQYF

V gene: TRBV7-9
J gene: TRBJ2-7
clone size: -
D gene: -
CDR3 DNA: TGTGCCAGCAGCTTAGGCGGGAAGGGGCTGAAGTCCTACGAGCAGTACTTC
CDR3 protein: CASSLGGKGLKSYEQYF

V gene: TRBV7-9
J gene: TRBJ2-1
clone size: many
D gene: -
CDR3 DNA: TGTGCCAGCAGCCCCGGACTTGGCGGCAATGAGCAGTTCTTC
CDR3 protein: CASSPGLGGNEQFF

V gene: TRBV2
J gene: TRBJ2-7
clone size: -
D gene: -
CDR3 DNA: TGTGCCAGCAGTGTGACAGGTCGGAGGGAGCAGTACTTC
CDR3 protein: CASSVTGRREQYF

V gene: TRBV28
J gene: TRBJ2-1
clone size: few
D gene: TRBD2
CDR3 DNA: TGTGCCAGCGGACGACTAGCGGGAAGGAATGAGCAGTTCTTC
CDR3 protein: CASGRLAGRNEQFF

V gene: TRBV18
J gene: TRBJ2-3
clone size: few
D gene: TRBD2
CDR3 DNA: TGTGCCAGCTCACCGAAGAGCGGGGCCCACACAGATACGCAGTATTTT
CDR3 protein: CASSPKSGAHTDTQYF

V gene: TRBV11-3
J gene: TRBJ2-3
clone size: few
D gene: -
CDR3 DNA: TGTGCCAGCAGCCGGGACGGTAGCACAGATACGCAGTATTTT
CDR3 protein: CASSRDGSTDTQYF

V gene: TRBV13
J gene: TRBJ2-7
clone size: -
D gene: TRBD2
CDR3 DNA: TGTGCCAGCAGCGAATCGAGCGGGGGGGTGACCGAGCAGTACTTC
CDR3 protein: CASSESSGGVTEQYF

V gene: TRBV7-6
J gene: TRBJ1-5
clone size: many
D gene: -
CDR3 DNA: TGTGCCAGCAGCCCAGGGGTGGGTAGCAATCAGCCCCAGCATTTT
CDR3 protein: CASSPGVGSNQPQHF

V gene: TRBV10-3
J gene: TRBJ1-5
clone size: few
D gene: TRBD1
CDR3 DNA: TGTGCCGTGGGACAGGGTAATAATCAGCCCCAGCATTTT
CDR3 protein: CAVGQGNNQPQHF

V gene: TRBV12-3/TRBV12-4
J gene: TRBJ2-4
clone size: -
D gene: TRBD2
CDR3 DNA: TGTGCCAGCAGTTTTCATAGCGGGGGCAAAAACATTCAGTACTTC
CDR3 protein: CASSFHSGGKNIQYF

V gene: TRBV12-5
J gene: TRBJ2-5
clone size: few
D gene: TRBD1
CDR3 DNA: TGTGCTAGTGGTTTGGTAAAGGGACAGGGAGTGGATCAAGAGACCCAGTACTTC
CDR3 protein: CASGLVKGQGVDQETQYF

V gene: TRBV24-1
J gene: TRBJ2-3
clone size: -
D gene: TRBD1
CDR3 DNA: TGTGCCACCAGTGATCCGCGGACAGGCTTCAGCACAGATACGCAGTATTTT
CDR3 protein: CATSDPRTGFSTDTQYF

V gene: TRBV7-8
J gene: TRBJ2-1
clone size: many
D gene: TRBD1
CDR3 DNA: TGTGCCAGCAGCCTCATCGACAGGGGCGGTACAAATGAGCAGTTCTTC
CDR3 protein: CASSLIDRGGTNEQFF

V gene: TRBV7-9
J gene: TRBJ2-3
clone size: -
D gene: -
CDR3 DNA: TGTGCCAGCAGCTTACGGGAATATACGCAGTATTTT
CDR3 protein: CASSLREYTQYF

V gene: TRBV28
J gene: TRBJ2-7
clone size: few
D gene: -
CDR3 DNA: TGTGCCAGCAGAGGTGAAGTCGACGAGCAGTACTTC
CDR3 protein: CASRGEVDEQYF

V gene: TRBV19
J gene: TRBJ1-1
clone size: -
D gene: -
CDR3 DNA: TGTGCCAGTAGTACCGGGACGGAGAACACTGAAGCTTTCTTT
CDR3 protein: CASSTGTENTEAFF

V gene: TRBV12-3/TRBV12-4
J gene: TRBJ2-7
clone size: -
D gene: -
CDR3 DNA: TGTGCCAGCGGATTGGACGGGCGGGCGGACGAGCAGTACTTC
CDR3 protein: CASGLDGRADEQYF

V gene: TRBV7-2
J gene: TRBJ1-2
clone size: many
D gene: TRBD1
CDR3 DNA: TGTGCCAGCAGCTTAGGACAGGGGGACTATGGCTACACCTTC
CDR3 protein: CASSLGQGDYGYTF

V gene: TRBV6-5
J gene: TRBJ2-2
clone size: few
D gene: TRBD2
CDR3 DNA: TGTGCCAGCACCCCAGACCGCGGGGGCACCGGGGAGCTGTTTTTT
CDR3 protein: CASTPDRGGTGELFF

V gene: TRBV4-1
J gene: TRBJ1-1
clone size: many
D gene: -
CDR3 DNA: TGCGCCAGCAGCCAAGATCTCGGGGGATACACTGAAGCTTTCTTT
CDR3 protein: CASSQDLGGYTEAFF

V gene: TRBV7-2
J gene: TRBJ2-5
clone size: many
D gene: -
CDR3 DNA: TGTGCCAGCAGCCGCGGACGGCTTGGGGAGACCCAGTACTTC
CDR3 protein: CASSRGRLGETQYF

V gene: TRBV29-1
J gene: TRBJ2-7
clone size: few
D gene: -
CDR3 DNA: TGCAGCGGAGGGGGGGGGTCAGGGGACGAGCAGTACTTC
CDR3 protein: CSGGGGSGDEQYF

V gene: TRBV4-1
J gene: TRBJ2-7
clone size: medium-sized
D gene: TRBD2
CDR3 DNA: TGCGCCAGCAGCCAAGTGGCTAGCGGGGAATACGAGCAGTACTTC
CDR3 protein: CASSQVASGEYEQYF

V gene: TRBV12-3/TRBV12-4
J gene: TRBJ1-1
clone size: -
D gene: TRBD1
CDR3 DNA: TGTGCCAGCAGTTTAGACAGGGGGCGCGCGAACACTGAAGCTTTCTTT
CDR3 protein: CASSLDRGRANTEAFF

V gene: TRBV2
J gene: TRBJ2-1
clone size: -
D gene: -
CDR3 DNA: TGTGCCAGCAGCTCGACAGGTGACTCCTACAATGAGCAGTTCTTC
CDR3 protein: CASSSTGDSYNEQFF

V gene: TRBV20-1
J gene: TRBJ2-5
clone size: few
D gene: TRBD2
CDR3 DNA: TGCAGTGCTAGAGACCCCCTAGCGGGGGGAAGAGAGACCCAGTACTTC
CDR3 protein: CSARDPLAGGRETQYF

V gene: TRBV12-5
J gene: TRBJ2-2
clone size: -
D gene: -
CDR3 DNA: TGTGCTAGTGGTTTGGTAAGAGCGAACACCGGGGAGCTGTTTTTT
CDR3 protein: CASGLVRANTGELFF

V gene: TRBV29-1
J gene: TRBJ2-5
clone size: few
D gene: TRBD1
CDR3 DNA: TGCAGCGTCCCGGGACAGGGAGGGGGTTACCAAGAGACCCAGTACTTC
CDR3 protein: CSVPGQGGGYQETQYF

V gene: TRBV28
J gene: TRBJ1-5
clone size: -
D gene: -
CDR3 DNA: TGTGCCAGCGGTTGGGTGAATCAGCCCCAGCATTTT
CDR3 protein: CASGWVNQPQHF

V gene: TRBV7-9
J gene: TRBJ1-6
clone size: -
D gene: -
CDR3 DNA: TGTGCCAGCAGCTTACAAGGATCACCCCTCCACTTT
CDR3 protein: CASSLQGSPLHF

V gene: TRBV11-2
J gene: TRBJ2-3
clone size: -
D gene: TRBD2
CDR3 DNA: TGTGCCAGCACCTTTCTGCGGGAGAGCACAGATACGCAGTATTTT
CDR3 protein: CASTFLRESTDTQYF

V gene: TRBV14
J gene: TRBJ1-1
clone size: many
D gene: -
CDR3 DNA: TGTGCCAGCAGCCACCTAGGGGGGGCTGGGAACACTGAAGCTTTCTTT
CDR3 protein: CASSHLGGAGNTEAFF

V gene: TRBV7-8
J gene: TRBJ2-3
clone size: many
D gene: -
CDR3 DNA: TGTGCCAGCAGCTTAGAGGCTGGGTTCGATACGCAGTATTTT
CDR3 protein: CASSLEAGFDTQYF

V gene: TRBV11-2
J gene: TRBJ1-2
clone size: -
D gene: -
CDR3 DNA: TGTGCCAGCAGCTTAGGCAGCTATGGCTACACCTTC
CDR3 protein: CASSLGSYGYTF

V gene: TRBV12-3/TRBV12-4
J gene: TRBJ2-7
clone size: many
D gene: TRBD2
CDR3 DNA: TGTGCCAGCGTGGGACTAGGGGACGAGCAGTACTTC
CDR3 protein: CASVGLGDEQYF

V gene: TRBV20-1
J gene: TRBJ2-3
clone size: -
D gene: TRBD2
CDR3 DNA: TGCAGTGCTAGAGTAGCGGGGGGGACAGATACGCAGTATTTT
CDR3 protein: CSARVAGGTDTQYF

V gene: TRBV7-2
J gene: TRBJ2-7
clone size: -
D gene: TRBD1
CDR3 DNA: TGTGCCAGCAGCTTCGACAGGGGGCCCCTCTACGAGCAGTACTTC
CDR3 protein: CASSFDRGPLYEQYF

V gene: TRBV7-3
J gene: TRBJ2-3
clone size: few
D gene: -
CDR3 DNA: TGTGCCAGCAGCTTAAGGGCAGGGAACACAGATACGCAGTATTTT
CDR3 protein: CASSLRAGNTDTQYF

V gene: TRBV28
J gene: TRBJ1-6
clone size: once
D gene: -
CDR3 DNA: TGTGCCAGCAGTTTATCCTCGGGACGGAATAATTCACCCCTCCACTTT
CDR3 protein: CASSLSSGRNNSPLHF

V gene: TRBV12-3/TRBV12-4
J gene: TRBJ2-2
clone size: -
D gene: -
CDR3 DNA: TGTGCCAGCAGTTCCCAGGGGAACACCGGGGAGCTGTTTTTT
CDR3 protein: CASSSQGNTGELFF

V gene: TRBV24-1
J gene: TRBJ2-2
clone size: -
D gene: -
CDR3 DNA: TGTGCCACCAGTGGGCTGTACACCGGGGAGCTGTTTTTT
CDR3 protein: CATSGLYTGELFF

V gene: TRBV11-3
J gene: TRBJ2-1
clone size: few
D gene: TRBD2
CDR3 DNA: TGTGCCAGCAGCCCTGGTCGCGGGGGGGCCTACAATGAGCAGTTCTTC
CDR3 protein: CASSPGRGGAYNEQFF

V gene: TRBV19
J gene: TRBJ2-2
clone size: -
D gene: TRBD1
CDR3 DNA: TGTGCCAGTAGTCGTTCAGGGACAGGGAGAGGGGAGCTGTTTTTT
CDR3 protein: CASSRSGTGRGELFF

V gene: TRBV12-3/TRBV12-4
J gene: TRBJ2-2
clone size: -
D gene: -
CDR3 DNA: TGTGCCAGCAGTTTAACTAAGACAGCATCGAACACCGGGGAGCTGTTTTTT
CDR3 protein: CASSLTKTASNTGELFF

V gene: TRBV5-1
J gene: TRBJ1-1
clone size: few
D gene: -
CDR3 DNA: TGCGCCAGCAGCTTGGTGCAGGGCTTGGGCACTGAAGCTTTCTTT
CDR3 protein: CASSLVQGLGTEAFF

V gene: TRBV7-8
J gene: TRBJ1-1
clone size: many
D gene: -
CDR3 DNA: TGTGCCAGCAGCTTAGGGCGGATCCCAGCAACAGTGAACACTGAAGCTTTCTTT
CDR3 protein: CASSLGRIPATVNTEAFF

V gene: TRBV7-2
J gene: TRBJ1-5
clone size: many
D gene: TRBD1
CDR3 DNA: TGTGCCAGCAGCTCGAACGGACAGGGTAATCAGCCCCAGCATTTT
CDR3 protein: CASSSNGQGNQPQHF